The present entry profiles one T cell receptor beta chain with its context. Its antigen is unknown. CDR3 size: 18 residues. The germline CDR1 and CDR2 sequences are SEHNR and FQNEAQ (reference sequence). With 1 base removed from V and 2 bases from J, the gap between germline ends came to 21 bases. Assay: immunoSEQ multiplex PCR; the TCRdb copy retains only in-frame clones and omits some. The repertoire includes tens of thousands of clones, 70% to 90% of them detected once, and 3% to 4.5% sits in the top ten. The sample comes from a study of cytomegalovirus exposure and HLA in healthy donors. General study results and limits: Confirmation was obtained in vitro that a few CMV-associated chains are specific for CMV antigens. The study recorded 160 or so TCR beta chains that were cytomegalovirus-associated.

The rearrangement joins TRBV7-9 to TRBJ2-7; TRBD2 might be the D (5 bases). Sequencing was carried out using PBMCs. The source of this sequence is a young woman in good health and CMV-seropositive. The CDR3 nucleotides read TGTGCCAGCAGCTTAGATTCTCGACTAACGAGGACCCCCTACGAGCAGTACTTC. Its protein product is CASSLDSRLTRTPYEQYF.